This T cell receptor (beta chain) was recorded in a study of blood T cells in healthy people across ages. Study-wide results and caveats: Per million T cells, TCR beta diversity dropped roughly linearly as age increased.

They isolated at least 7 million PBMCs from each sample. Each sample yielded at least 5.5 micrograms of PBMC total RNA. Turning to this clonotype: Its target is unknown.

Deletions cut 10 bases from V and 3 bases from J, with 10 bases between. This CDR3 is built from 12 residues. Germline V gene sequence: CDR1 MNHEY, CDR2 SMNVEV (reference sequence). Using a J-beta primer mix together with a sample-barcoded 5' primer, a second PCR was run for about 6 to 12 cycles. Template switching added a 12-random-nucleotide identifier to every cDNA molecule. TCRdb independently ran MiXCR on the 5' RACE reads; one entry per CDR3 protein. The repertoire consists of some 1,500,000 distinct CDR3 sequences, with under 55% occurring once and the leading ten covering 4%. This TCR came from a woman between 18 and 30 years old in good health. J is TRBJ1-5 and V is TRBV27, with D unclear. Sequenced: blood. The CDR3 DNA is TGTGCCACCGGACGGTACAATCAGCCCCAGCATTTT. This translates into CATGRYNQPQHF.